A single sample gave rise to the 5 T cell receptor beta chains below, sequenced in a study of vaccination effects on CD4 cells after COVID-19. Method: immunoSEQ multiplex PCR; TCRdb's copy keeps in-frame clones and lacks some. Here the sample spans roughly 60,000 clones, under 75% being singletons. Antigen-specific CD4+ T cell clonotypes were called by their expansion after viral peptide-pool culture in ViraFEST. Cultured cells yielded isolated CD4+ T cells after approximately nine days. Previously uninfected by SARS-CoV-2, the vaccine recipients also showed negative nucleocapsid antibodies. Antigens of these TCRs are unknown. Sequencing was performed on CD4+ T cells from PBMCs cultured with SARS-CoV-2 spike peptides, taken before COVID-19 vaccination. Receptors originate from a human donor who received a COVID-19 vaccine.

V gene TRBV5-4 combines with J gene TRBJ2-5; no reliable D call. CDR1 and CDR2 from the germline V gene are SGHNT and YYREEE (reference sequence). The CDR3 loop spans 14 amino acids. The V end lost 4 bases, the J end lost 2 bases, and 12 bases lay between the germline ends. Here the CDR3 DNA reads TGTGCCAGCAGCCTCTCGCGGTTTCAAGAGACCCAGTACTTC. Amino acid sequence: CASSLSRFQETQYF.

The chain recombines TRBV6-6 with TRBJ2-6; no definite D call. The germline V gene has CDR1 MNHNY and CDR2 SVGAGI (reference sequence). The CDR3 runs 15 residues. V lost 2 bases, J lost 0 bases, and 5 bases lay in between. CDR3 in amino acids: CASSYPGSGANVLTF. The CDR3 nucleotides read TGTGCCAGCAGTTACCCGGGCTCTGGGGCCAACGTCCTGACTTTC.

DNA of the CDR3: TGCGCCAGCAGCCATAGCGGGGGGGCAGATACGCAGTATTTT. Translating gives CASSHSGGADTQYF. The rearrangement joins TRBV5-1 to TRBJ2-3; the match to TRBD2 covers 11 bases. From germline, CDR1 is SGHRS and CDR2 YFSETQ. The CDR3 has 14 amino acids. With 4 bases clipped from V and 4 bases from J, the junction kept 2 bases outside the gene matches.

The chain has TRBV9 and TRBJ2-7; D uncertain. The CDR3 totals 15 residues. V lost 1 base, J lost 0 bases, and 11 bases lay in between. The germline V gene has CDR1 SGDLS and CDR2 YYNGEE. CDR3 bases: TGTGCCAGCAGCGTAAGCCAGCTCAGCTCCTACGAGCAGTACTTC. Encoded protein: CASSVSQLSSYEQYF.

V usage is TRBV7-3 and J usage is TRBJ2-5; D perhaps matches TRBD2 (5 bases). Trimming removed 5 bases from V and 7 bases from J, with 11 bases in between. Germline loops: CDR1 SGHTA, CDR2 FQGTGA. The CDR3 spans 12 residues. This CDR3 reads CASSADRGTQYF. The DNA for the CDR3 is TGTGCCAGCAGCGCGGATCGGGGGACCCAGTACTTC.